What follows are 13 T cell receptor beta chains derived from one specimen sequenced in a study of blood T cell repertoires in COVID-19. Profiling relied on immunoSEQ multiplex PCR, and the TCRdb table lists in-frame clones only, not all of them. The sample contains 200,000 to 250,000 clones, approximately 80% of which appear only once. The sequenced material came from peripheral blood. These receptors all stem from a man aged 30-40 years who had recovered from COVID-19.

The gene calls are TRBV10-3 and TRBJ1-1, with 9 bases aligning to TRBD1. J was trimmed by 3 bases and V by 6 bases; bases with no gene match: 11. Per the germline V gene, CDR1 is ENHRY and CDR2 is SYGVKD. The CDR3 is made up of 16 amino acids. The DNA of the CDR3 is TGTGCCATCAGCCGACAGGGGGGTTTTAGTGACACTGAAGCTTTCTTT. Protein product: CAISRQGGFSDTEAFF.

The CDR3 spells CASSANEGDDEQFF. CDR3 coding DNA: TGTGCCAGCTCAGCAAACGAGGGGGATGATGAGCAGTTCTTC. This rearrangement joins TRBV18 to TRBJ2-1, with D possibly being TRBD1 (6 bases). The CDR3 loop spans 14 amino acids. The germline gives CDR1 KGHSH, CDR2 LQKENI. V was shortened by 5 bases and J by 8 bases, with 16 bases between the two germline ends.

V usage is TRBV6-4 and J usage is TRBJ2-7; D may be TRBD1 (6 bases). CDR1 is MRHNA, CDR2 SNTAGT, per germline. With 5 bases removed from V and 0 bases from J, the gap between germline ends came to 26 bases. The CDR3 spans 19 residues. CDR3 bases: TGTGCCAGCAGTAAACGACAGGCCGAGCCCCACTCAAGCTCCTACGAGCAGTACGTC. Translated, it gives CASSKRQAEPHSSSYEQYV.

This chain connects TRBV5-8 to TRBJ1-6, with 8 positions matching TRBD1. The CDR3 runs 14 residues. The trim removed 4 bases at V and 7 bases at J, leaving 4 bases unmatched. Germline V gives CDR1 SGHTS, CDR2 YDEGEE. CDR3: CASSLDRGNSPLHF. CDR3 nucleotides: TGTGCCAGCAGCCTAGACAGGGGCAATTCACCCCTCCACTTT. Full variable domain (outside the CDR3, taken from reference TRBV5-8 and TRBJ1-6): EAGVTQSPTHLIKTRGQQATLRCSPISGHTSVYWYQQALGLGLQFLLWYDEGEERNRGNFPPRFSGRQFPNYSSELNVNALELEDSALYLCASSLDRGNSPLHFGNGTRLTVT.

V gene TRBV12-3 or TRBV12-4 combines with J gene TRBJ2-1, with D possibly matching TRBD2 (7 bases). The CDR3 length is 13 residues. V was shortened by 8 bases and J by 4 bases, with 12 bases between the two germline ends. Here the CDR3 reads CASGGAVYNEQFF. CDR3 bases: TGTGCCAGCGGGGGGGCCGTATACAATGAGCAGTTCTTC.

The V and J genes are TRBV7-9 and TRBJ2-3, with 14 bases that match TRBD2. The J segment lost 5 bases and the V segment lost 6 bases, leaving 10 bases of the junction unmatched. The CDR3 sequence is 17 residues long. The V gene's germline CDR1 is SEHNR and CDR2 FQNEAQ (reference sequence). This CDR3 is CASSKTGTSGGGDTQYF. The DNA for the CDR3 is TGTGCCAGCAGTAAAACAGGGACTAGCGGGGGAGGAGATACGCAGTATTTT.

The chain couples TRBV7-9 to TRBJ2-5, with a weak D call TRBD1 (5 bases). Germline lookup yields CDR1 SEHNR and CDR2 FQNEAQ (reference sequence). Trimming took off 1 base at V and 7 bases at J, with 13 bases between the two ends. This CDR3 comprises 14 residues. The CDR3 spells CASSLDLDQGTQYF. The CDR3 bases are TGTGCCAGCAGCTTAGATCTTGATCAGGGGACCCAGTACTTC. The whole variable domain, remainder taken from reference TRBV7-9 and TRBJ2-5, is DTGVSQNPRHKITKRGQNVTFRCDPISEHNRLYWYRQTLGQGPEFLTYFQNEAQLEKSRLLSDRFSAERPKGSFSTLEIQRTEQGDSAMYLCASSLDLDQGTQYFGPGTRLLVL.

The rearrangement links TRBV7-2 to TRBJ2-1; 13 bases fit TRBD2. The trim removed 4 bases at V and 8 bases at J, leaving 8 bases unmatched. In germline, CDR1 is SGHTA, CDR2 FQGNSA. This CDR3 is 16 amino acids long. CDR3 DNA sequence: TGTGCCAGCAGCTCCCGGACTAGCGGGGGTAGGTATGAGCAGTTCTTC. Its protein product is CASSSRTSGGRYEQFF.

The rearrangement uses TRBV2 and TRBJ2-5; a weak D match, TRBD1 (6 bases). Trimming left V 8 bases short and J 5 bases short, with 18 bases between. The CDR3 has 14 amino acids. CDR1 is SNHLY and CDR2 is FYNNEI in the germline V gene. The CDR3 sequence is CASGNRVIAETQYF. CDR3 in DNA: TGTGCCAGCGGGAACAGGGTGATAGCGGAGACCCAGTACTTC.

This rearrangement joins TRBV7-8 to TRBJ2-3; TRBD1 matches at 8 bases. V gave up 6 bases and J gave up 6 bases; unmatched junction bases: 11. This CDR3 contains 15 residues. The V gene's germline CDR1 is SGHVS and CDR2 FQNEAQ. The CDR3 region has the DNA TGTGCCAGCAGAGGGACGGCAGGGGGCGTCGATACGCAGTATTTT. Protein: CASRGTAGGVDTQYF.

In this sample, this clone turned up a few times. The J gene is TRBJ1-1, the V gene TRBV5-1, with D possibly TRBD1 on 6 matching bases. Trimming took off 2 bases at V and 2 bases at J, with 10 bases between the two ends. This CDR3 is built from 14 residues. Germline CDR1 and CDR2: SGHRS and YFSETQ. The CDR3 is CASSFKGDNTEAFF. In DNA, the CDR3 is TGCGCCAGCAGCTTCAAGGGGGATAACACTGAAGCTTTCTTT. The complete variable domain, with remaining parts taken from reference TRBV5-1 and TRBJ1-1, reads KAGVTQTPRYLIKTRGQQVTLSCSPISGHRSVSWYQQTPGQGLQFLFEYFSETQRNKGNFPGRFSGRQFSNSRSEMNVSTLELGDSALYLCASSFKGDNTEAFFGQGTRLTVV.

The chain carries TRBV25-1 and TRBJ2-1; 8 positions match TRBD2. There are 14 residues in the CDR3. J gave up 3 bases and V 8 bases, and 6 bases lay outside the gene matches. The V gene's germline CDR1 is MGHDK and CDR2 SYGVNS. The CDR3 region has the DNA TGTGCCAGCCTACGCGGGGGGATCTACAATGAGCAGTTCTTC. Amino acid sequence: CASLRGGIYNEQFF.

This rearrangement joins TRBV4-1 to TRBJ1-1; 9 positions agree with TRBD1. From germline, CDR1 is MGHRA and CDR2 YSYEKL. V trimming: 8 bases; J trimming: 4 bases; junction bases outside the gene matches: 5. This CDR3 is 13 amino acids long. CDR3 nucleotide sequence: TGCGCCAGCGGGACAGGGTTAGGCACTGAAGCTTTCTTT. It translates to CASGTGLGTEAFF.